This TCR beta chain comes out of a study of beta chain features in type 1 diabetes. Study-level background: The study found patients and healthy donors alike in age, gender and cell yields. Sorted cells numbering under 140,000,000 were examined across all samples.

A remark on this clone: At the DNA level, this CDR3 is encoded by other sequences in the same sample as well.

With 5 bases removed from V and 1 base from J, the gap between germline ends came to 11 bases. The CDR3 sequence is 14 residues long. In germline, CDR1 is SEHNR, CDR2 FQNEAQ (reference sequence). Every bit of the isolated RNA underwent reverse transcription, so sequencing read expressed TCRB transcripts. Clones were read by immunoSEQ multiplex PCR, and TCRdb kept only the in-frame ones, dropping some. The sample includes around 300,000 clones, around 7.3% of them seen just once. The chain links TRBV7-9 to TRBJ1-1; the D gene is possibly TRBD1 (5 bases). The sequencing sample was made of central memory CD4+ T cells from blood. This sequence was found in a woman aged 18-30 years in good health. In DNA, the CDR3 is TGTGCCAGCAGCCCTCGCCAGGGGAACACTGAAGCTTTCTTT. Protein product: CASSPRQGNTEAFF.